The entry below gives a single TCR beta chain sequence along with its context. What it binds is not known. This record comes from a study of blood T cells in healthy people across ages. The CDR3 has 13 amino acids. The V end was cut by 8 bases, the J end by 4 bases, with 14 bases between. CDR1 MNHEY and CDR2 SVGEGT come from the germline V gene. The study, taken as a whole, reports: Estimates of diversity drawn from one million T cells were considered underestimates. While age rose, TCR beta diversity per million T cells dropped in a roughly linear way.

Then a second PCR, running about 6 to 12 cycles, was carried out with a sample-barcoded 5' primer and a J-beta primer mix. Researchers report that a template-switch adaptor with 12 random nucleotides tagged each cDNA molecule. Sequencing of every sample gave 2.5 million or more CDR3-containing paired-end reads. TCRdb re-analysed the 5' RACE reads in MiXCR, keeping a single row per CDR3 protein. The table lists approximately 770,000 distinct CDR3 sequences, 58% of them singletons. The TCR was taken from a young man in good health. The chain employs TRBV6-2 or TRBV6-3 and TRBJ1-2; D is unclear. Sequencing was carried out using blood. CDR3 bases: TGTGCCAGCCGGGTTGAGAACTTCTATGGCTACACCTTC. Translating gives CASRVENFYGYTF.